A single sample gave rise to the 15 T cell receptor beta chains below, sequenced in a study of T cell responses to AZD1222 COVID-19 vaccine. Data came from immunoSEQ multiplex PCR; TCRdb stores just in-frame clones and leaves some out. This sample has 150,000 or so clones, with 91% found just once. Sequenced here: peripheral blood, sampled 28 days after the second AZD1222 dose. The receptor set was obtained from an adult who received the AZD1222 COVID-19 vaccine.

The genes are TRBV5-1 and TRBJ2-3; TRBD2 aligns across 13 bases. CDR3 length: 17 residues. The V gene's germline CDR1 is SGHRS and CDR2 YFSETQ. Trimming took 4 bases from V and 0 from J; bases not matched to a gene: 5. The CDR3 bases are TGCGCCAGCAGCCGGAAGACTAGCGGGGGGAGCACAGATACGCAGTATTTT. Translating it yields CASSRKTSGGSTDTQYF. Supplemented by reference TRBV5-1 and TRBJ2-3, the full variable domain reads KAGVTQTPRYLIKTRGQQVTLSCSPISGHRSVSWYQQTPGQGLQFLFEYFSETQRNKGNFPGRFSGRQFSNSRSEMNVSTLELGDSALYLCASSRKTSGGSTDTQYFGPGTRLTVL.

The J gene is TRBJ1-2, the V gene TRBV20-1; 7 bases fit TRBD1. J lost 4 bases, V lost 3 bases, and 14 bases had no gene match. The CDR3 is 16 residues long. CDR1 is DFQATT and CDR2 is SNEGSKA in the germline V gene (reference sequence). CDR3 nucleotides: TGCAGTGCTAGTTCGCAGGGGGATCAGACATCCTATGGCTACACCTTC. Residues: CSASSQGDQTSYGYTF.

This clone was observed a single time. The chain recombines TRBV11-2 with TRBJ2-5, with 12 nucleotides matching TRBD1. The length of the CDR3 is 18 residues. Germline CDR1 SGHAT, CDR2 FQNNGV. V shed 1 base and J 5 bases; nucleotides not matched to a gene: 11. The CDR3 reads CASSLVRIRDRGPETQYF. The CDR3 DNA sequence: TGTGCCAGCAGCTTAGTAAGGATCAGGGACAGGGGGCCGGAGACCCAGTACTTC. Full variable domain (missing parts from reference TRBV11-2 and TRBJ2-5): EAGVAQSPRYKIIEKRQSVAFWCNPISGHATLYWYQQILGQGPKLLIQFQNNGVVDDSQLPKDRFSAERLKGVDSTLKIQPAKLEDSAVYLCASSLVRIRDRGPETQYFGPGTRLLVL.

The chain links TRBV6-5 to TRBJ1-5; no firm D call. CDR3 size: 13 residues. The germline V gene encodes CDR1 MNHEY and CDR2 SVGAGI. V was cut by 6 bases and J by 0 bases, with 6 bases left in between. The CDR3, as DNA: TGTGCCAGCAGGCCCTCTAGCAATCAGCCCCAGCATTTT. Translation gives CASRPSSNQPQHF.

This chain uses TRBV4-2 with TRBJ1-1, with a tentative D call TRBD1 (5 bases). The CDR3 loop spans 14 amino acids. V gave up 3 bases and J gave up 3 bases, with 11 bases separating them. CDR1 LGHNA and CDR2 YNFKEQ come from the germline V gene. The CDR3 DNA follows: TGTGCCAGCAGCCAGGAGGGGCTTCACACTGAAGCTTTCTTT. This gives the protein CASSQEGLHTEAFF.

This clone was seen only a few times. The rearrangement joins TRBV11-2 to TRBJ2-7; 15 bases align to TRBD2. Germline V gene lookup returns CDR1 SGHAT and CDR2 FQNNGV. J lost 4 bases, V lost 0 bases, and 4 bases had no gene match. The CDR3 consists of 17 residues. The CDR3 is CASSLDAGTSGGYEQYF. The CDR3 DNA is TGTGCCAGCAGCTTAGATGCCGGGACTAGCGGGGGGTACGAGCAGTACTTC.

The chain employs TRBV18 and TRBJ1-1, with 8 nucleotides matching TRBD1. V lost 0 bases, J lost 2 bases, and 2 bases stayed unmatched. Germline assignment: CDR1 KGHSH and CDR2 LQKENI. This CDR3 comprises 15 residues. Here the CDR3 reads CASSPPDRDNTEAFF. DNA of the CDR3: TGTGCCAGCTCACCACCGGACAGGGACAACACTGAAGCTTTCTTT.

V usage is TRBV19 and J usage is TRBJ1-2; no clear D gene. This CDR3 is built from 14 residues. Germline CDR1 reads LNHDA; CDR2 reads SQIVND (reference sequence). The V end was cut by 3 bases, the J end by 2 bases, with 10 bases between. CDR3 in DNA: TGTGCCAGTAGTATGGCCACGGGGAACTATGGCTACACCTTC. It is translated as CASSMATGNYGYTF.

V usage is TRBV27 and J usage is TRBJ1-2, with D perhaps matching TRBD1 (5 bases). Trimming took off 3 bases at V and 5 bases at J, with 10 bases between the two ends. Germline assignment: CDR1 MNHEY and CDR2 SMNVEV (reference sequence). The CDR3 spans 13 residues. The CDR3 coding sequence is TGTGCCAGCAGTTTCTCGGCAGGGTATGGCTACACCTTC. Translated: CASSFSAGYGYTF.

The V call is TRBV7-2, the J call TRBJ2-5, with 8 bases that match TRBD2. V shed 8 bases and J 4 bases; nucleotides not matched to a gene: 9. This CDR3 has 14 residues. Germline V CDR1 and CDR2: SGHTA, FQGNSA. The CDR3 protein is CASGLAGPSETQYF. Written as DNA, the CDR3 is TGTGCCAGCGGCCTAGCGGGCCCTTCAGAGACCCAGTACTTC.

About this clone itself: One end of the junction does not line up with germline, which may come from a read error. The sample contains more than one DNA sequence encoding this CDR3. The chain joins TRBV7-3 to TRBJ1-3; D ambiguous. CDR3 length equals 15 residues. Germline V lookup: CDR1 SGHTA, CDR2 FQGTGA. CDR3 sequence (DNA): TGTGCCAGCAGTTTAACTGGAAACTCTGGAAACACCATATATTTT. It encodes CASSLTGNSGNTIYF. The full variable domain, in which reference TRBV7-3 and TRBJ1-3 provide the parts outside the CDR3, is GAGVSQTPSNKVTEKGKYVELRCDPISGHTALYWYRQSLGQGPEFLIYFQGTGAADDSGLPNDRFFAVRPEGSVSTLKIQRTERGDSAVYLCASSLTGNSGNTIYFGEGSWLTVV.

This sequence joins TRBV30 and TRBJ1-5, with D possibly matching TRBD1 (5 bases). Germline V gives CDR1 GTSNPN, CDR2 SVGIG (reference sequence). V lost 1 base and J lost 6, with 13 bases in between. The CDR3 runs 14 residues. CDR3 in amino acids: CAWSGGQGGQPQHF. Here the CDR3 DNA reads TGTGCCTGGAGTGGTGGGCAGGGAGGTCAGCCCCAGCATTTT.

The J gene is TRBJ2-5, the V gene TRBV2, with 7 bases identical to TRBD1. CDR1 and CDR2 from the germline V gene are SNHLY and FYNNEI. The CDR3 contains 13 residues. V trimming: 6 bases; J trimming: 4 bases; junction bases outside the gene matches: 5. In DNA, the CDR3 is TGTGCCAGCAGGATGGACAGGATAGAGACCCAGTACTTC. Its protein is CASRMDRIETQYF.

This clone was counted a single time. The chain uses TRBV7-2 and TRBJ2-7, with D unresolved. The CDR3 sequence is 14 residues long. Trimming cost V 1 base and J 4 bases, with 11 bases left between them. CDR1 is SGHTA, CDR2 FQGNSA, per germline. The CDR3 DNA is TGTGCCAGCAGCTTAGTCCCGGAATCTTACGAGCAGTACTTC. It specifies CASSLVPESYEQYF.

The chain recombines TRBV19 with TRBJ2-7, with 11 positions matching TRBD2. CDR1 LNHDA and CDR2 SQIVND come from the germline V gene (reference sequence). The CDR3 length is 16 residues. The CDR3 sequence: CASGGLAGGSSYEQYF. The CDR3 nucleotides read TGTGCGTCCGGGGGGCTAGCGGGAGGCAGCTCCTACGAGCAGTACTTC.